The 10 T cell receptor beta chains below all came from one sample that was sequenced in a study of blood T cells in healthy people across ages. Together with a sample-barcoded 5' primer, a J-beta primer mix was included in a second PCR lasting roughly 7 to 11 cycles. TCRdb independently ran MiXCR on the 5' RACE reads; one entry per CDR3 protein. The table includes over 500,000 distinct CDR3 sequences, approximately 52% detected once. The sequencing input was blood. The receptor source for this set is a woman older than 75 in good health.

In this sample, this clonotype turned up once. The chain employs TRBV28 and TRBJ2-1; D is possibly TRBD2 (5 bases). In germline, CDR1 is MDHEN, CDR2 SYDVKM. The CDR3 covers 17 residues. V lost 9 bases to trimming and J lost 3 bases, with 24 bases between them. The CDR3 DNA is TGTGCCAGTCCCCCATTAGGAGGATCCGCAATCTACAATGAGCAGTTCTTC. Its translation is CASPPLGGSAIYNEQFF.

V usage is TRBV6-5 and J usage is TRBJ2-5; D remains ambiguous. Matching the DNA end better, TRBJ2-7 makes the J call doubtful. The CDR3 consists of 13 residues. CDR1 is MNHEY and CDR2 is SVGAGI in the germline V gene. Here the CDR3 DNA reads TGTGCCAGCAGTTACTCGCGCCAATACGAGCAGTACTTC. Amino acids: CASSYSRQYEQYF.

Written as DNA, the CDR3 is TGTGCCAGCAGTGCTCCAAATAATTCACCCCTCCACTTT. This sequence encodes CASSAPNNSPLHF. The chain recombines TRBV6-1 with TRBJ1-6; D call uncertain. The CDR3 has 13 amino acids. CDR1 and CDR2 (germline): MNHNS, SASEGT. Trimming cost V 4 bases and J 5 bases, with 6 bases left between them.

About this clonotype itself: A single base separates this from a much larger clone, so it may be a read error. This rearrangement joins TRBV12-3 or TRBV12-4 to TRBJ2-7; 10 positions match TRBD1. The CDR3 covers 14 residues. CDR3 region: CTSRSRTGGYEQYF. The CDR3 coding sequence is TGTACCAGCAGATCCCGGACAGGGGGCTACGAGCAGTACTTC.

The chain links TRBV20-1 to TRBJ1-5, with D unresolved. The V end lost 5 bases, the J end lost 4 bases, and 21 bases lay between the germline ends. This CDR3 spans 16 amino acids. Looked up from germline, CDR1 is DFQATT and CDR2 is SNEGSKA (reference sequence). In nucleotides, the CDR3 is TGCAGTGCTGAGGAAAGAAGAGGCAGTCGGAATCAGCCCCAGCATTTT. Its translation: CSAEERRGSRNQPQHF.

The chain uses TRBV27 and TRBJ2-3; possibly TRBD1 or TRBD2 for D (5 bases each). There are 16 residues in the CDR3. Trimming stripped 1 base from V and 1 base from J, with 12 bases between. Germline V gene lookup returns CDR1 MNHEY and CDR2 SMNVEV (reference sequence). CDR3 coding DNA: TGTGCCAGCAGTTTATTGCTGGGACGGGGCACAGATACGCAGTATTTT. Translated: CASSLLLGRGTDTQYF.

This clonotype was picked up a small number of times. This chain links TRBV7-2 with TRBJ2-1; TRBD2 agrees at 8 bases. After removal of 5 bases from V and 4 bases from J, the junction contained 7 bases not matched to a gene. The CDR3 is made up of 15 amino acids. Germline V lookup: CDR1 SGHTA, CDR2 FQGNSA. In nucleotides, the CDR3 is TGTGCCAGCAGCCCGGGGGGGGGTAGGTACAATGAGCAGTTCTTC. Translating it yields CASSPGGGRYNEQFF.

The rearrangement uses TRBV2 and TRBJ2-7; D is unresolved. V lost 1 base and J lost 2, with 12 bases in between. CDR1 is SNHLY, CDR2 FYNNEI, per germline. The CDR3 covers 15 residues. CDR3 coding DNA: TGTGCCAGCAGTGAAGTCCAGAAAAACCCCTACGAGCAGTACTTC. As protein: CASSEVQKNPYEQYF.

This clonotype was detected many times. This rearrangement joins TRBV7-9 to TRBJ2-1; 9 nucleotides line up with TRBD1. After removal of 3 bases from V and 6 bases from J, the junction contained 3 bases not matched to a gene. From germline, CDR1 is SEHNR and CDR2 FQNEAQ (reference sequence). CDR3 length: 14 amino acids. This CDR3 reads CASSFGQGFNEQFF. In DNA form, the CDR3 reads TGTGCCAGCAGCTTTGGACAGGGGTTCAATGAGCAGTTCTTC.

This clonotype was recorded a few times. The chain employs TRBV4-1 and TRBJ1-1; TRBD1 aligns across 8 bases. Per the germline V gene, CDR1 is MGHRA and CDR2 is YSYEKL. Trimming took 6 bases from V and 4 from J; bases not matched to a gene: 4. The CDR3 runs to 13 residues. The CDR3 protein is CASRVTGGTEAFF. Here the CDR3 DNA reads TGCGCCAGCAGGGTTACAGGGGGCACTGAAGCTTTCTTT.